These 7 T cell receptor beta chains were sequenced from one sample in a study of blood T cell repertoires in COVID-19 (dated by TCRdb to about 2020). The library was prepared using the immunoSEQ multiplex PCR assay. Entries here come from immuneACCESS through TCRdb and include only in-frame sequences with V and J called. Some clones fail to appear in such tables; in the studies checked, an unresolved V gene covers under half of the shortfall, and the cause of the remainder is unknown. The sample table records under 300,000 clones; 80% to 90% of these occur just once. Of the sample, roughly 4.8% is held by the ten largest clones. The sample consisted of peripheral blood. These receptors were obtained from a woman aged 40-49 years who had recovered from COVID-19.

This clone was seen just once. The chain joins TRBV6-6 to TRBJ1-4; TRBD1 is a possible D gene (6 bases). CDR1 is MNHNY and CDR2 is SVGAGI in the germline V gene (reference sequence). Trimming left V 6 bases short and J 9 bases short, with 17 bases between. The CDR3 consists of 14 residues. CDR3 in DNA: TGTGCCAGCAGCACTACACAGGGTTCCCAAAAACTGTTTTTT. Protein: CASSTTQGSQKLFF.

The V gene is TRBV5-1, the J gene TRBJ2-1; D is ambiguous. The V gene lost 2 bases and the J gene lost 6 bases, with 12 bases spanning the gap. The germline CDR1 and CDR2 sequences are SGHRS and YFSETQ. This CDR3 has 14 amino acids. This chain's CDR3 is CASSLLVSGNEQFF. Written as DNA, the CDR3 is TGCGCCAGCAGCTTATTAGTTTCCGGCAATGAGCAGTTCTTC.

This chain connects TRBV7-6 to TRBJ1-1; D ambiguous. V was trimmed by 5 bases and J by 0 bases, leaving 7 bases between them. Germline V lookup: CDR1 SGHVS, CDR2 FNYEAQ. The CDR3 consists of 13 residues. CDR3 residues: CASSPEVNTEAFF. CDR3 bases: TGTGCCAGCAGCCCAGAGGTGAACACTGAAGCTTTCTTT. Together with reference TRBV7-6 and TRBJ1-1, the CDR3 gives the full variable domain: GAGVSQSPRYKVTKRGQDVALRCDPISGHVSLYWYRQALGQGPEFLTYFNYEAQQDKSGLPNDRFSAERPEGSISTLTIQRTEQRDSAMYRCASSPEVNTEAFFGQGTRLTVV.

J is TRBJ2-1 and V is TRBV11-2; D is unclear. The CDR3 sequence is 14 residues long. Germline V CDR1 and CDR2: SGHAT, FQNNGV. The V end lost 5 bases, the J end lost 4 bases, and 12 bases lay between the germline ends. The CDR3 sequence is CASSTPRRYNEQFF. In DNA form, the CDR3 reads TGTGCCAGCAGCACCCCACGGCGGTACAATGAGCAGTTCTTC.

This chain connects TRBV29-1 to TRBJ2-5; 8 positions match TRBD2. Trimming removed 1 base from V and 7 bases from J; junction bases left unmatched: 5. Germline-derived CDR1 and CDR2 are SQVTM and ANQGSEA. The CDR3 consists of 13 residues. CDR3 amino acids: CSVEGSGSRTQYF. The DNA of the CDR3 is TGCAGCGTTGAAGGGAGCGGGAGCCGGACCCAGTACTTC.

The gene calls are TRBV6-5 and TRBJ2-1, with 9 nucleotides matching TRBD2. The germline V gene encodes CDR1 MNHEY and CDR2 SVGAGI. Losses at the gene ends were 7 bases for V and 6 bases for J; bases not matched to a gene: 7. The CDR3 covers 14 residues. The CDR3 sequence: CASTLLAGTNEQFF. The CDR3 DNA is TGTGCCAGCACCCTTCTAGCGGGAACCAATGAGCAGTTCTTC.

The V and J genes are TRBV30 and TRBJ1-1; 8 nucleotides line up with TRBD1. Germline V gene lookup returns CDR1 GTSNPN and CDR2 SVGIG (reference sequence). CDR3 length: 14 residues. J gave up 5 bases and V 7 bases, and 12 bases lay outside the gene matches. The CDR3 here is CASSRGDRGTEAFF. The CDR3 DNA reads TGTGCCTCAAGCCGGGGAGACAGGGGAACTGAAGCTTTCTTT.